This is a list of T cell receptor beta chains from one sample in a study of CD8+ T cells in alopecia areata. TCRdb's copy holds only in-frame clones and misses some; the assay was immunoSEQ multiplex PCR. The sample lists about 200,000 clones; under 40% were seen once. The sequenced sample was CD4+ T cells sorted from blood, obtained at approximately week 34, from a patient treated with tofacitinib. These TCRs come from a human donor with alopecia areata. Both conserved end residues are part of each CDR3. Fields, in order: CDR3 protein, CDR3 DNA, V gene, clone size, D gene, J gene. The D gene is left open where the match is weak. Where a row states a size, it is once, few, many or the class of an expanded clone; other rows omit it.

CASSAGTGNQPQHF,TGTGCCAGCAGCGCCGGGACAGGGAATCAGCCCCAGCATTTT,TRBV9,.,TRBD1,TRBJ1-5
CASTFATNEKLFF,TGTGCCAGCACCTTCGCAACTAATGAAAAACTGTTTTTT,TRBV5-6,.,.,TRBJ1-4
CACGRELEQYF,TGTGCCTGCGGGAGGGAGCTCGAGCAGTACTTC,TRBV30,few,TRBD2,TRBJ2-7
CASSYDRGNSYEQYF,TGTGCCAGCAGCTATGACAGGGGAAACTCCTACGAGCAGTACTTC,TRBV11-2,.,TRBD1,TRBJ2-7
CASSYSNNRLPQHF,TGTGCCAGCAGTTACTCGAACAACAGGTTGCCCCAGCATTTT,TRBV6-5,few,.,TRBJ1-5
CASSRTATTYEQYF,TGTGCCAGCAGCCGAACTGCCACTACCTACGAGCAGTACTTC,TRBV7-9,.,.,TRBJ2-7
CAWSVSRASYTF,TGTGCCTGGAGTGTATCCCGGGCTAGCTACACCTTC,TRBV30,.,.,TRBJ1-2
CAWSQGMAYGYTF,TGTGCCTGGAGTCAGGGTATGGCCTATGGCTACACCTTC,TRBV30,.,.,TRBJ1-2
CASSPNVYEQYF,TGTGCCAGCTCACCAAACGTCTACGAGCAGTACTTC,TRBV18,.,.,TRBJ2-7
CASSARDFSFGEQYF,TGTGCCAGCAGCGCCCGGGACTTTAGTTTCGGCGAGCAGTACTTC,TRBV7-8,few,.,TRBJ2-7
CASSLDDGQPQHF,TGTGCCAGCAGCTTAGACGACGGTCAGCCCCAGCATTTT,TRBV7-6,.,.,TRBJ1-5
CASSPAGLRGEQYF,TGTGCCAGCAGCCCTGCGGGACTGCGTGGAGAGCAGTACTTC,TRBV5-4,.,.,TRBJ2-7
CASRLTSGVNNEQFF,TGCGCCAGCAGATTGACTAGCGGGGTTAACAATGAGCAGTTCTTC,TRBV5-1,many,TRBD2,TRBJ2-1
CSVGQLNTEAFF,TGCAGCGTTGGACAGTTGAACACTGAAGCTTTCTTT,TRBV29-1,few,.,TRBJ1-1
CASSPTTLGSYGYTF,TGCGCCAGCAGCCCCACGACTCTCGGAAGCTATGGCTACACCTTC,TRBV5-1,once,.,TRBJ1-2
CASSEDRGSNQPQHF,TGTGCCAGCAGTGAGGACAGGGGTAGCAATCAGCCCCAGCATTTT,TRBV2,.,TRBD1,TRBJ1-5
CASSLEGGRGSEQFF,TGTGCCAGCAGCTTAGAGGGGGGGCGAGGAAGCGAGCAGTTCTTC,TRBV7-6,.,.,TRBJ2-1
CASSIQVRETQYF,TGTGCCAGCAGCATACAGGTTCGGGAGACCCAGTACTTC,TRBV7-6,.,.,TRBJ2-5
CATSRGAGRGNEQFF,TGTGCCACCAGCAGAGGTGCCGGGAGGGGGAATGAGCAGTTCTTC,TRBV15,few,TRBD2,TRBJ2-1
CASSLDGPDEAFF,TGTGCCAGCAGTTTAGACGGACCCGATGAAGCTTTCTTT,TRBV6-5,.,.,TRBJ1-1
CASSLWTISTGELFF,TGCGCCAGCAGCCTCTGGACTATTTCCACCGGGGAGCTGTTTTTT,TRBV5-1,.,.,TRBJ2-2
CASSYRQLDSPLHF,TGTGCCAGCAGCTACAGACAGTTGGATTCACCCCTCCACTTT,TRBV5-4,.,.,TRBJ1-6
CASSPNRGHNQPQHF,TGTGCCAGCTCACCGAACAGGGGGCACAATCAGCCCCAGCATTTT,TRBV18,many,TRBD1,TRBJ1-5
CASSLLAGVYEQYF,TGTGCCAGCAGCTTATTAGCGGGAGTCTACGAGCAGTACTTC,TRBV7-9,.,TRBD2,TRBJ2-7
CASSSTREARSYNEQFF,TGTGCCAGCAGTTCCACTAGGGAGGCTAGGTCCTACAATGAGCAGTTCTTC,TRBV28,many,.,TRBJ2-1
CASSPGPGTGPNYGYTF,TGTGCCAGCTCACCAGGGCCAGGGACAGGGCCTAACTATGGCTACACCTTC,TRBV18,few,TRBD1,TRBJ1-2
CASSPRTYEQYF,TGTGCCAGCAGTCCGCGTACCTACGAGCAGTACTTC,TRBV6-6,.,.,TRBJ2-7
CASSLDVTDTQYF,TGCGCCAGCAGCTTGGATGTCACAGATACGCAGTATTTT,TRBV5-1,few,.,TRBJ2-3
CASSVLLGSTDTQYF,TGTGCCAGCAGCGTACTACTAGGTAGCACAGATACGCAGTATTTT,TRBV9,.,.,TRBJ2-3
CSVGREYEQYF,TGCAGCGTTGGCAGGGAGTACGAGCAGTACTTC,TRBV29-1,.,.,TRBJ2-7
CASSLVRGSGANVLTF,TGCGCCAGCAGCTTGGTCCGGGGCTCTGGGGCCAACGTCCTGACTTTC,TRBV5-1,.,.,TRBJ2-6
CASSLTLLAGGSYNEQFF,TGTGCCAGCAGCTTGACCTTACTAGCGGGAGGATCCTACAATGAGCAGTTCTTC,TRBV5-5,.,TRBD2,TRBJ2-1
CASVGYTEAFF,TGTGCCAGCGTCGGCTACACTGAAGCTTTCTTT,TRBV25-1,.,.,TRBJ1-1
CASSETGRNYGYTF,TGTGCCAGCAGTGAAACCGGCAGGAACTATGGCTACACCTTC,TRBV25-1,.,.,TRBJ1-2
CASSVRDREKLFF,TGTGCCAGCAGCGTTAGGGACCGAGAAAAACTGTTTTTT,TRBV11-2,.,.,TRBJ1-4
CASSSTGTRGEQYF,TGTGCCAGCAGCTCTACAGGGACCCGCGGCGAGCAGTACTTC,TRBV13,.,.,TRBJ2-7
CASSLFSGWGVDEQFF,TGTGCCAGCAGTTTGTTCTCCGGATGGGGGGTCGATGAGCAGTTCTTC,TRBV27,.,.,TRBJ2-1
CASSSIEWGLTQYF,TGTGCCAGCAGCTCCATTGAGTGGGGACTTACGCAGTATTTT,TRBV11-2,.,.,TRBJ2-3
CASRELGQGTYEQYF,TGTGCCAGCAGAGAATTGGGACAGGGCACCTACGAGCAGTACTTC,TRBV28,few,TRBD1,TRBJ2-7
CASSSRRPPETQYF,TGTGCCAGCAGTTCCCGTAGGCCCCCTGAGACCCAGTACTTC,TRBV6-5,.,.,TRBJ2-5
CASSDRLAGRTGELFF,TGTGCCAGCAGCGACCGACTAGCGGGACGGACCGGGGAGCTGTTTTTT,TRBV9,.,TRBD2,TRBJ2-2
CATQYSSGSYNSPLHF,TGTGCCACACAGTATTCGTCGGGCTCCTATAATTCACCCCTCCACTTT,TRBV10-3,.,.,TRBJ1-6
CASSSIGGYEQYF,TGCGCCAGCAGCTCCATCGGGGGCTACGAGCAGTACTTC,TRBV5-1,.,.,TRBJ2-7
CASSLGIGAQETQYF,TGTGCCAGCAGCTTAGGGATAGGAGCCCAAGAGACCCAGTACTTC,TRBV7-9,.,.,TRBJ2-5
CAISGTDRRWTEAFF,TGTGCCATCAGTGGGACAGACAGGAGGTGGACTGAAGCTTTCTTT,TRBV10-3,once,.,TRBJ1-1